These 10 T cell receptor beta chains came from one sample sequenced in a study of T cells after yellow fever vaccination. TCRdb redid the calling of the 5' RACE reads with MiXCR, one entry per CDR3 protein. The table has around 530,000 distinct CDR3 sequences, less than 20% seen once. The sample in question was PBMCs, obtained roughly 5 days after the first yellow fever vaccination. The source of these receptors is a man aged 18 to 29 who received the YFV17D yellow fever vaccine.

The CDR3 loop is CASSFGQGVGNSPLHF. CDR3 sequence (DNA): TGCGCCAGCAGCTTCGGGCAGGGGGTGGGGAATTCACCCCTCCACTTT. The gene calls are TRBV5-1 and TRBJ1-6; 7 nucleotides line up with TRBD1. The V and J ends lost 2 bases and 7 bases, in that order; junction bases with no gene match: 9. CDR1 is SGHRS and CDR2 is YFSETQ in the germline V gene. The CDR3 loop spans 16 amino acids.

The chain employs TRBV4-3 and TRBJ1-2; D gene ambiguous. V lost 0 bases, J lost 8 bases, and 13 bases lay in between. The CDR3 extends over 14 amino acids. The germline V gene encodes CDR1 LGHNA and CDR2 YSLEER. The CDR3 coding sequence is TGCGCCAGCAGCCAAGAGGAGGGAAGCGGCGGCTACACCTTC. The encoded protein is CASSQEEGSGGYTF.

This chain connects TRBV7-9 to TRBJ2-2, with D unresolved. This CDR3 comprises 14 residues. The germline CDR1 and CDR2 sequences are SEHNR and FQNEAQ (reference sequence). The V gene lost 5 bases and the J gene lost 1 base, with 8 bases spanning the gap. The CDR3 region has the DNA TGTGCCAGCAGCACAAGCGAGAACACCGGGGAGCTGTTTTTT. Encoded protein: CASSTSENTGELFF.

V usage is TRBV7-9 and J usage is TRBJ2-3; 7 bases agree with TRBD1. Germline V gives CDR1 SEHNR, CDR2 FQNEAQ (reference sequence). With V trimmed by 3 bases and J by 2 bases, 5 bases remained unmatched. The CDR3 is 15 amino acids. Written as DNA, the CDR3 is TGTGCCAGCAGCTTCGGCAGGGGGTTCACAGATACGCAGTATTTT. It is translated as CASSFGRGFTDTQYF.

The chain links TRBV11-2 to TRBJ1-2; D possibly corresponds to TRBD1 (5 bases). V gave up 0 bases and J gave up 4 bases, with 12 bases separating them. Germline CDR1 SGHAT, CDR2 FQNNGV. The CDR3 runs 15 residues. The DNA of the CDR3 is TGTGCCAGCAGCTTAGATCCGAGGGACCCCTATGGCTACACCTTC. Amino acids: CASSLDPRDPYGYTF. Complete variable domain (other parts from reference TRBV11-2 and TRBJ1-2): EAGVAQSPRYKIIEKRQSVAFWCNPISGHATLYWYQQILGQGPKLLIQFQNNGVVDDSQLPKDRFSAERLKGVDSTLKIQPAKLEDSAVYLCASSLDPRDPYGYTFGSGTRLTVV.

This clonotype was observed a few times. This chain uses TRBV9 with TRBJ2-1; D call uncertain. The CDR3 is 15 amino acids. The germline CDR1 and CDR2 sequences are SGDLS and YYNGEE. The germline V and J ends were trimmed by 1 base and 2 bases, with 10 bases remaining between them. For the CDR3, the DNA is TGTGCCAGCAGCGTACACAGCCTAACCTACAATGAGCAGTTCTTC. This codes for CASSVHSLTYNEQFF.

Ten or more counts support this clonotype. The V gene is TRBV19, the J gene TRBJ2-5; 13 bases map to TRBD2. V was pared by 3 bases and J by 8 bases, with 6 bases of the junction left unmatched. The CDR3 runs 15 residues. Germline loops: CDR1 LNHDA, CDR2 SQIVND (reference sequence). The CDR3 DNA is TGTGCCAGTAGTATGACTAGCGGGGGGCTTACAACCCAGTACTTC. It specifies CASSMTSGGLTTQYF.

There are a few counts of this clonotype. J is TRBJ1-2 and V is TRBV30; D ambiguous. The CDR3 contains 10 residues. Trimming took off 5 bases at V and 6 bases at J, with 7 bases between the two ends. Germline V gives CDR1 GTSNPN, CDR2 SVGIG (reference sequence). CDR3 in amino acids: CAWARDGYTF. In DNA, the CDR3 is TGTGCCTGGGCCCGGGATGGCTACACCTTC.

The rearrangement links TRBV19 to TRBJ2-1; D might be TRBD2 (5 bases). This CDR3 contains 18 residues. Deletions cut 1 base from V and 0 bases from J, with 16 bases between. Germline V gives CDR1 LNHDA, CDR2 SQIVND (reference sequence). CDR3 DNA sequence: TGTGCCAGTAGTATAGGGGAGCCGGGGTCAAGCTCCTACAATGAGCAGTTCTTC. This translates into CASSIGEPGSSSYNEQFF.

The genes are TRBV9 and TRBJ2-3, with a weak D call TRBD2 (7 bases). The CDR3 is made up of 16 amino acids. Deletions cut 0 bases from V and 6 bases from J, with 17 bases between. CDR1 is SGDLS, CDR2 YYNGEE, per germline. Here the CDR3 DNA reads TGTGCCAGCAGCGTAGGAGGGGGGGTAACGGTGGATACGCAGTATTTT. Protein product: CASSVGGGVTVDTQYF. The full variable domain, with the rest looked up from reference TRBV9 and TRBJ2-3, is DSGVTQTPKHLITATGQRVTLRCSPRSGDLSVYWYQQSLDQGLQFLIQYYNGEERAKGNILERFSAQQFPDLHSELNLSSLELGDSALYFCASSVGGGVTVDTQYFGPGTRLTVL.